The 16 T cell receptor beta chains presented below share a single source sample, sequenced in a study of identical twins (dated by TCRdb to the mid-2010s). Library creation used 5' RACE. The instrument was an Illumina HiSeq 2000. The public sequencing data were trimmed at Q25 with fastp and processed into clonotypes with MiXCR by TCRdb, which kept only in-frame beta chains. Each record represents a unique CDR3 protein, reported with the most common genes and DNA among its rows. Here the sample has under 300,000 distinct CDR3 sequences; over 11% occur a single time. The ten most abundant clones make up 8.8% of the sample. What was sequenced was memory (CD45RO+) T cells sorted from blood. The sample's cell subset or site label, decoded: CD45RO+ enriched T cells. The receptors stem from a woman aged 18-29 years in good health.

This clonotype was counted a few times. The chain has TRBV9 and TRBJ2-3; TRBD2 agrees at 9 bases. V was clipped by 4 bases and J by 2 bases; unmatched bases: 14. Germline V CDR1 and CDR2: SGDLS, YYNGEE. The CDR3 contains 18 residues. The CDR3 nucleotides read TGTGCCAGCAGCTTAGGACTAGCGAGCGCTCTTTTCACAGATACGCAGTATTTT. Protein product: CASSLGLASALFTDTQYF.

This chain uses TRBV10-2 with TRBJ2-1; 11 bases line up with TRBD2. There are 15 residues in the CDR3. Trimming at V came to 6 bases and at J to 5 bases, leaving 6 bases not matched to a gene. Germline-derived CDR1 and CDR2 are WSHSY and SAAADI. This CDR3 reads CASRFGLAGDNEQFF. As DNA, the CDR3 is TGCGCCAGCAGGTTCGGACTAGCGGGCGACAATGAGCAGTTCTTC.

The chain carries TRBV5-1 and TRBJ2-3; D not certain. Germline V gene sequence: CDR1 SGHRS, CDR2 YFSETQ. There are 13 residues in the CDR3. Trimming pared 4 bases from V and 6 bases from J, leaving 12 bases between. CDR3 protein: CASSVVFGDTQYF. The CDR3 nucleotides are TGCGCCAGCAGCGTTGTTTTCGGGGATACGCAGTATTTT. Complete variable domain (other parts from reference TRBV5-1 and TRBJ2-3): KAGVTQTPRYLIKTRGQQVTLSCSPISGHRSVSWYQQTPGQGLQFLFEYFSETQRNKGNFPGRFSGRQFSNSRSEMNVSTLELGDSALYLCASSVVFGDTQYFGPGTRLTVL.

V usage is TRBV15 and J usage is TRBJ2-3, with TRBD2 matching over 14 bases. The CDR3 spans 20 residues. V dropped 4 bases and J dropped 2; count of bases not matched to a gene: 14. Per germline, CDR1 LNHNV and CDR2 YYDKDF (reference sequence). CDR3 in DNA: TGTGCCACCAGCAAGGCCTCGGGACTAGCGGGAGAGGGGGCCACAGATACGCAGTATTTT. Its protein product is CATSKASGLAGEGATDTQYF. Using reference TRBV15 and TRBJ2-3 for the parts outside the CDR3, the full variable domain is DAMVIQNPRYQVTQFGKPVTLSCSQTLNHNVMYWYQQKSSQAPKLLFHYYDKDFNNEADTPDNFQSRRPNTSFCFLDIRSPGLGDTAMYLCATSKASGLAGEGATDTQYFGPGTRLTVL.

CDR3 nucleotide sequence: TGTGCCAGCGGGGGGGAGAATTCCTACGAGCAGTACTTC. This encodes CASGGENSYEQYF. The rearrangement joins TRBV11-2 to TRBJ2-7, with 7 bases identical to TRBD2. Losses at the gene ends were 8 bases for V and 1 base for J; bases not matched to a gene: 5. CDR3 length: 13 amino acids. Germline-derived CDR1 and CDR2 are SGHAT and FQNNGV.

This clonotype has a handful of counts. The chain carries TRBV24-1 and TRBJ2-3; D remains ambiguous. The CDR3 length is 12 residues. Germline V gene lookup returns CDR1 KGHDR and CDR2 SFDVKD. Between the trimmed V and J ends, which lost 3 bases and 6 bases, there was a span of 6 bases. The CDR3 sequence: CATSDPSDTQYF. The CDR3 nucleotides are TGTGCCACCAGTGATCCCTCGGATACGCAGTATTTT.

The rearrangement joins TRBV7-9 to TRBJ2-1; D may be TRBD1 (6 bases). The CDR3 has 13 residues. The germline CDR1 and CDR2 sequences are SEHNR and FQNEAQ (reference sequence). V was trimmed by 3 bases and J by 10 bases, leaving 13 bases between them. In DNA form, the CDR3 reads TGTGCCAGCAGCTTCCCCGGGACATTCGAGCAGTTCTTC. It translates to CASSFPGTFEQFF. Filled out from reference TRBV7-9 and TRBJ2-1, the complete variable domain reads DTGVSQNPRHKITKRGQNVTFRCDPISEHNRLYWYRQTLGQGPEFLTYFQNEAQLEKSRLLSDRFSAERPKGSFSTLEIQRTEQGDSAMYLCASSFPGTFEQFFGPGTRLTVL.

This clonotype has more than one count but fewer than ten. This sequence joins TRBV29-1 and TRBJ1-1; D remains unclear. Trimming left V 4 bases short and J 5 bases short, with 8 bases between. Germline CDR1 and CDR2: SQVTM and ANQGSEA. The CDR3 totals 11 residues. CDR3 coding DNA: TGCAGCGTTGTCAGGTATACTGAAGCTTTCTTT. Its translation is CSVVRYTEAFF. Combining the CDR3 with reference TRBV29-1 and TRBJ1-1 gives the whole variable domain SAVISQKPSRDICQRGTSLTIQCQVDSQVTMMFWYRQQPGQSLTLIATANQGSEATYESGFVIDKFPISRPNLTFSTLTVSNMSPEDSSIYLCSVVRYTEAFFGQGTRLTVV.

The chain couples TRBV20-1 to TRBJ2-1; 15 bases are shared with TRBD2. The length of the CDR3 is 15 residues. V lost 5 bases and J lost 8; bases outside the gene matches: 7. The germline V gene encodes CDR1 DFQATT and CDR2 SNEGSKA (reference sequence). The CDR3 coding sequence is TGCAGTGCTCCGTCAAGGACTAGCGGGAGGGATGAGCAGTTCTTC. It yields the protein CSAPSRTSGRDEQFF.

The genes are TRBV10-2 and TRBJ2-7; weak D call: TRBD2 (6 bases). V was pared by 7 bases and J by 2 bases, with 12 bases between. Germline V gives CDR1 WSHSY, CDR2 SAAADI. The CDR3 totals 13 residues. The CDR3 region has the DNA TGCGCCAGCACGGTAGCGGAAACCTACGAGCAGTACTTC. Protein: CASTVAETYEQYF.

In its sample, this clonotype was seen many times. At one of its ends the junction is not consistent with the germline gene, which may arise from a read error. The chain has TRBV5-5 and TRBJ1-1; 7 bases line up with TRBD1. The length of the CDR3 is 13 residues. CDR1 and CDR2 (germline): SGHKS, YYEKEE (reference sequence). This chain's CDR3 is CASSYQGVDRTFF. The CDR3 bases are TGTGCCAGCAGCTACCAGGGGGTCGATAGGACCTTTTTT.

This chain connects TRBV6-5 to TRBJ2-1; 9 bases are a match to TRBD2. CDR3 length: 17 amino acids. Germline V gene data show CDR1 as MNHEY and CDR2 as SVGAGI. The V segment lost 0 bases and the J segment 4 bases; nucleotides outside the gene matches: 7. The DNA for the CDR3 is TGTGCCAGCAGTTACTCGCCTAGCGGGACAAGGTACAATGAGCAGTTCTTC. As protein: CASSYSPSGTRYNEQFF.

The gene calls are TRBV2 and TRBJ2-4; 10 positions agree with TRBD2. Trimming took 6 bases from V and 6 from J; bases not matched to a gene: 5. Per germline, CDR1 SNHLY and CDR2 FYNNEI. The CDR3 spans 14 residues. The CDR3 protein is CASRASGGLNIQYF. The CDR3 DNA sequence: TGTGCCAGCAGGGCTAGCGGGGGATTAAACATTCAGTACTTC.

This clonotype came up a few times. V usage is TRBV24-1 and J usage is TRBJ2-3; D remains ambiguous. V lost 7 bases, J lost 0 bases, and 10 bases lay in between. Germline CDR1 reads KGHDR; CDR2 reads SFDVKD. This CDR3 spans 14 amino acids. CDR3 protein: CATRGPTSTDTQYF. In DNA form, the CDR3 reads TGTGCCACCAGGGGCCCAACTAGCACAGATACGCAGTATTTT.

Ten or more counts support this clonotype. This chain joins TRBV7-9 and TRBJ1-3; 7 positions match TRBD1. J lost 5 bases, V lost 10 bases, and 11 bases had no gene match. The CDR3 spans 14 residues. Germline CDR1 and CDR2: SEHNR and FQNEAQ (reference sequence). CDR3 in amino acids: CATTKGTVRNTIYF. The CDR3 nucleotides are TGTGCCACGACAAAGGGGACAGTAAGAAACACCATATATTTT.

The sample holds a few counts of this clonotype. V and J are TRBV9 and TRBJ2-2, with 14 nucleotides matching TRBD2. Germline CDR1 SGDLS, CDR2 YYNGEE. The CDR3 sequence is 18 residues long. Trimming cost V 4 bases and J 2 bases; bases outside gene matches: 7. The chain's CDR3 is CASSLTGTSGRNTGELFF. Here the CDR3 DNA reads TGTGCCAGCAGCCTAACCGGGACTAGCGGGAGAAACACCGGGGAGCTGTTTTTT.